One sample yielded the 14 T cell receptor beta chains listed below, sequenced in a study of Graves' ophthalmopathy and Graves' hyperthyroidism. Amplification from RNA transcripts yielded the TCR beta CDR3 regions. HTBI-primed RT-PCR formed the first round, and a multiplex PCR formed the second. TCRdb reprocessed the multiplex PCR reads via MiXCR and lists one record per CDR3 protein. This table has approximately 410,000 distinct CDR3 sequences, approximately 15% appearing once. Sequenced input: peripheral blood. Every receptor here comes from a woman under 30 with stable Graves' hyperthyroidism.

This clonotype occurred a few times. The chain combines TRBV9 with TRBJ1-3, with a weak D call TRBD1 (6 bases). V was pared by 3 bases and J by 0 bases, with 13 bases between. There are 16 residues in the CDR3. CDR1 and CDR2 (germline): SGDLS, YYNGEE. CDR3 coding DNA: TGTGCCAGCAGCGCCCGGACAGTCCTCTCTGGAAACACCATATATTTT. Amino acids: CASSARTVLSGNTIYF.

This clonotype was picked up many times. This chain connects TRBV9 to TRBJ1-1, with unresolved D. With 0 bases removed from V and 1 base from J, the gap between germline ends came to 7 bases. Germline assignment: CDR1 SGDLS and CDR2 YYNGEE. The CDR3 sequence is 14 residues long. As DNA, the CDR3 is TGTGCCAGCAGCGTAGTGGTGGGGAACACTGAAGCTTTCTTT. It yields the protein CASSVVVGNTEAFF.

This clonotype was observed a few times. CDR3 sequence reads: CASGGETVSYEQYF. The CDR3 region has the DNA TGTGCCAGCGGTGGTGAGACGGTGTCCTACGAGCAGTACTTC. The genes are TRBV2 and TRBJ2-7; unclear D gene. CDR1 and CDR2 from the germline V gene are SNHLY and FYNNEI. V dropped 8 bases and J dropped 1 base, with 15 bases sitting between them. The CDR3 runs 14 residues.

This clonotype was counted at least ten times. The rearrangement joins TRBV7-2 to TRBJ2-7, with TRBD2 as a possible D gene (6 bases). CDR3 size: 14 residues. Germline loops: CDR1 SGHTA, CDR2 FQGNSA. V was pared by 5 bases and J by 0 bases, with 11 bases between. DNA of the CDR3: TGTGCCAGCAGCCAACCGGGACTCTCCTACGAGCAGTACTTC. This encodes CASSQPGLSYEQYF.

At least ten counts were recorded for this clonotype. The chain recombines TRBV24-1 with TRBJ2-2; 9 nucleotides match TRBD1. Germline CDR1 is KGHDR and CDR2 is SFDVKD. The V segment lost 4 bases and the J segment 6 bases; nucleotides outside the gene matches: 11. This CDR3 is 17 amino acids long. CDR3 DNA: TGTGCCACCAGTGACCCCGGGACAGGGTTAAGCGCCGGGGAGCTGTTTTTT. Protein product: CATSDPGTGLSAGELFF.

There are many counts of this clonotype. The chain carries TRBV24-1 and TRBJ2-5; D may correspond to TRBD1 or TRBD2 (6 bases each). V was shortened by 0 bases and J by 2 bases, with 9 bases between the two germline ends. Germline CDR1 reads KGHDR; CDR2 reads SFDVKD. The CDR3 spans 15 residues. CDR3 sequence: CATSDLGGPQETQYF. CDR3 coding DNA: TGTGCCACCAGTGATTTGGGGGGGCCTCAAGAGACCCAGTACTTC.

As concerns this clonotype: The conserved final phenylalanine or tryptophan is absent from the CDR3, which likely points to a read error. The chain links TRBV6-2 or TRBV6-3 to TRBJ2-7; D unclear. Deletions cut 5 bases from V and 0 bases from J, with 17 bases between. The CDR3 has 16 amino acids. CDR1 is MNHEY, CDR2 SVGEGT, per germline. The CDR3 region is CASSHDGQEYSYEQYY. In nucleotides, the CDR3 is TGTGCCAGCAGTCACGACGGTCAGGAGTACTCCTACGAGCAGTACTAC.

Remarks on this clonotype: This clone may be a read error of a much larger clone one base away. This chain joins TRBV9 and TRBJ2-4, with 8 bases fitting TRBD1. The CDR3 extends over 12 amino acids. V lost 3 bases, J lost 11 bases, and 4 bases stayed unmatched. The V gene's germline CDR1 is SGDLS and CDR2 YYNGEE. CDR3 sequence reads: CASSGDRGVQYF. The CDR3, as DNA: TGTGCCAGCAGCGGTGACAGGGGCGTTCAGTACTTC.

At least ten counts were recorded for this clonotype. This rearrangement joins TRBV5-1 to TRBJ1-1, with D maybe TRBD1 (5 bases). This CDR3 has 14 amino acids. The germline V gene encodes CDR1 SGHRS and CDR2 YFSETQ. V was clipped by 1 base and J by 1 base, with 8 bases between them. The CDR3 region is CASSLWGTNTEAFF. Here the CDR3 DNA reads TGCGCCAGCAGCTTGTGGGGGACGAACACTGAAGCTTTCTTT.

This clonotype was detected many times. This chain joins TRBV7-8 and TRBJ1-5; no clear D. Germline assignment: CDR1 SGHVS and CDR2 FQNEAQ. The CDR3 totals 16 residues. Trimming stripped 1 base from V and 1 base from J, with 11 bases between. CDR3 region: CASSLVRLQSNQPQHF. The CDR3, as DNA: TGTGCCAGCAGCTTAGTTAGGCTACAGAGCAATCAGCCCCAGCATTTT.

In this sample, this clonotype turned up many times. V and J are TRBV2 and TRBJ1-5, with 9 bases that match TRBD1. The V gene's germline CDR1 is SNHLY and CDR2 FYNNEI. The length of the CDR3 is 16 residues. V lost 5 bases, J lost 3 bases, and 8 bases stayed unmatched. CDR3 residues: CASSYWTGVYNQPQHF. The CDR3 region has the DNA TGTGCCAGCAGTTATTGGACAGGGGTTTACAATCAGCCCCAGCATTTT.

This clonotype was recorded at least ten times. V is TRBV28 and J is TRBJ2-7, with D unclear. This CDR3 spans 12 amino acids. Germline CDR1 and CDR2: MDHEN and SYDVKM. The V gene lost 5 bases and the J gene lost 3 bases, with 8 bases spanning the gap. The CDR3 spells CASSPRIYEQYF. DNA for the CDR3: TGTGCCAGCAGTCCTCGGATCTACGAGCAGTACTTC.

There are a few counts of this clonotype. It may be a read error: a sequence one base away is much more abundant. J is TRBJ1-1 and V is TRBV13; a weak D match, TRBD1 (6 bases). The germline V gene has CDR1 PRHDT and CDR2 FYEKMQ (reference sequence). This CDR3 is built from 14 residues. The CDR3 here is CASSSDRTNAEAFF. The CDR3 DNA reads TGTGCCAGCAGCTCAGACAGGACGAACGCTGAAGCTTTCTTT.

This clonotype occurred many times. The V gene is TRBV12-3 or TRBV12-4, the J gene TRBJ1-5, with D unclear. V was cut by 3 bases and J by 0 bases, with 9 bases left in between. The CDR3 contains 15 residues. The CDR3 loop is CASSLSSFSNQPQHF. DNA for the CDR3: TGTGCCAGCAGTTTGTCCTCCTTTAGCAATCAGCCCCAGCATTTT.